This is a list of T cell receptor beta chains from one sample in a study of blood T cells in healthy people across ages. TCRdb redid the calling of the 5' RACE reads with MiXCR, one entry per CDR3 protein. The sample holds approximately 690,000 distinct CDR3 sequences; around 38% are singletons and the top ten take 25% to 30%. Sequencing was carried out using blood. Receptor source: a man older than 75 in good health. CDR3s include the opening cysteine and the closing phenylalanine or tryptophan. A D gene is named only where the DNA matches it firmly. Clone size appears in some rows only: once, few, many, or a class for an expanded clone.

>TRBJ1-1|TRBV4-3|NA|NA
CASSQESGYRAPEAFF
TGCGCCAGCAGCCAAGAATCGGGGTACAGGGCCCCTGAAGCTTTCTTT
>TRBJ2-3|TRBV6-4|TRBD2|NA
CASRDYPNTDTQYF
TGTGCCAGCCGGGACTACCCCAACACAGATACGCAGTATTTT
>TRBJ1-2|TRBV3-1|NA|NA
CASSQDWGGRPYGYTF
TGTGCCAGCAGCCAAGATTGGGGCGGACGTCCCTATGGCTACACCTTC
>TRBJ1-2|TRBV6-5|NA|NA
CASSPDGNGGYTF
TGTGCCAGCAGTCCCGACGGAAACGGGGGCTACACCTTC
>TRBJ1-6|TRBV5-6|NA|NA
CASSFPTANSPLHF
TGTGCCAGCAGCTTCCCGACAGCTAATTCACCCCTCCACTTT
>TRBJ2-5|TRBV20-1|NA|NA
CSARDAGVSYNEQYF
TGCAGTGCTAGAGATGCAGGAGTCTCCTACAATGAGCAGTACTTC
>TRBJ2-4|TRBV5-1|NA|NA
CASSSNSGTASQYF
TGCGCCAGCAGCTCCAATAGCGGGACAGCGAGCCAGTACTTC
>TRBJ2-5|TRBV6-1|TRBD2|few
CASSTSSGRALRETQYF
TGTGCCAGCAGTACATCTAGCGGGAGGGCACTACGGGAGACCCAGTACTTC
>TRBJ1-1|TRBV11-2|NA|NA
CASSLGLGKNTEAFF
TGTGCCAGCAGCTTAGGTCTTGGCAAGAACACTGAAGCTTTCTTT
>TRBJ1-5|TRBV27|NA|NA
CASSLRAGNQPQHF
TGTGCCAGCAGTTTAAGGGCAGGGAATCAGCCCCAGCATTTT
>TRBJ2-5|TRBV6-5|NA|few
CASSWVRGETQYF
TGTGCCAGCAGTTGGGTGAGGGGAGAGACCCAGTACTTC
>TRBJ1-5|TRBV14|TRBD1|once
CASSQDETGRQHF
TGTGCCAGCAGCCAAGATGAGACAGGGAGACAGCATTTT
>TRBJ2-5|TRBV20-1|TRBD1|NA
CSARGQGVYGQYF
TGCAGTGCTAGGGGACAGGGTGTCTACGGGCAGTACTTC
>TRBJ1-2|TRBV21-1|NA|NA
CASSHRQGETIYGYTF
TGTGCCAGCAGCCACCGACAGGGGGAGACAATCTATGGCTACACCTTC
>TRBJ1-1|TRBV5-5|NA|once
CASSLEPGVTEAFF
TGTGCCAGCAGCTTGGAGCCAGGGGTCACTGAAGCTTTCTTT
>TRBJ2-7|TRBV12-3/TRBV12-4|NA|many
CASSLRGTHEQYF
TGTGCCAGCAGTTTAAGGGGGACCCACGAGCAGTACTTC
>TRBJ1-5|TRBV30|NA|NA
CAWSVSSNQPQHF
TGTGCCTGGAGTGTATCTAGCAATCAGCCCCAGCATTTT
>TRBJ1-5|TRBV20-1|NA|NA
CSARAGQGSNQPQHF
TGCAGTGCTAGAGCTGGACAAGGGAGCAATCAGCCCCAGCATTTT
>TRBJ1-2|TRBV20-1|NA|NA
CSANRAGGYTF
TGCAGTGCTAACAGGGCAGGCGGCTACACCTTC
>TRBJ1-6|TRBV12-3/TRBV12-4|TRBD1|few
CASSLTGGDNSPLHF
TGTGCCAGCAGTCTCACAGGGGGTGATAATTCACCCCTCCACTTT
>TRBJ2-7|TRBV4-3|NA|few
CASSHLRFEGEQYF
TGCGCCAGCAGCCACTTGAGATTTGAGGGGGAGCAGTACTTC
>TRBJ2-3|TRBV9|TRBD2|NA
CASSVEGSGRADTQYF
TGTGCCAGCAGCGTAGAAGGTAGCGGGAGAGCAGATACGCAGTATTTT
>TRBJ1-2|TRBV6-5|NA|few
CASTKRTLNYGYTF
TGTGCCAGCACTAAGAGGACTCTAAACTATGGCTACACCTTC
>TRBJ2-7|TRBV28|NA|few
CASSSPREQYF
TGTGCCAGCAGTTCTCCGAGGGAGCAGTACTTC
>TRBJ1-2|TRBV2|NA|few
CASNRYSDGYTF
TGTGCCAGCAACCGGTACAGCGACGGCTACACCTTC